This TCR beta chain was sequenced during a study of T cell repertoires in cytomegalovirus infection. About the study: TCR beta signatures that were public indicated CMV infection and matching HLA type. The study's findings and limits: The ex vivo response was dominated by HLA-C-restricted CMV-specific TCR beta clonotypes.

Details on this clonotype: Its antigen is unidentified.

TCRdb reprocessed the reads with MiXCR, giving one entry per CDR3 protein. The sample has 370,000 or so distinct CDR3 sequences, roughly 36% seen once. After removal of 3 bases from V and 8 bases from J, the junction contained 7 bases not matched to a gene. The germline V gene has CDR1 LNHDA and CDR2 SQIVND (reference sequence). The CDR3 is 15 residues long. This TCR was sampled from a human donor in good health (CMV status not recorded). Some clones in this sample may be carry-over from other donors' samples. V usage is TRBV19 and J usage is TRBJ2-1, with 10 bases identical to TRBD2. Here the sequenced sample was cultured PBMCs, taken from culture after CMV antigen stimulation. CDR3 sequence: CASSIFTAGGHEQFF. The CDR3 nucleotides read TGTGCCAGTAGTATTTTCACAGCGGGAGGGCATGAGCAGTTCTTC.